A selection of T cell receptor beta chains follows, all from one sample in a study of T cells in Graves' hyperthyroidism and ophthalmopathy. TCRdb recomputed calls from the multiplex PCR reads with MiXCR, one row per CDR3 protein. The data show more than 450,000 distinct CDR3 sequences, with 11% to 15% seen just once and roughly 14% held by the top ten. Sequencing was carried out using blood. The receptors stem from a middle-aged woman with Graves' hyperthyroidism. CDR3s include the opening cysteine and the closing phenylalanine or tryptophan. Each record gives: J gene, D gene, V gene, clone size, CDR3 DNA, CDR3 protein. D genes are given only for firm matches. Rows may omit the clone size; those that give it use once, few, many or a size class.

>TRBJ2-2|NA|TRBV29-1|many
TGCAGCGTTGCTGCGACTCGTAACACCGGGGAGCTGTTTTTT
CSVAATRNTGELFF
>TRBJ2-1|NA|TRBV7-8|many
TGTGCCAGCAGCCTGGACAGTCTACTCAATGAGCAGTTCTTC
CASSLDSLLNEQFF
>TRBJ2-7|TRBD1|TRBV27|many
TGTGCCAGCAGTTTGTCCGGGACAGGACCGTACGAGCAGTACTTC
CASSLSGTGPYEQYF
>TRBJ2-3|NA|TRBV28|few
TGTGCCAGCAGTCCCGTCGCCACAGATACGCAGTATTTT
CASSPVATDTQYF
>TRBJ2-2|NA|TRBV3-1|few
TGTGCCAGCAGCCAGATCGGGAGTCGAACCGGGGAGCTGTTTTTT
CASSQIGSRTGELFF
>TRBJ2-1|NA|TRBV20-1|many
TGCAGTGCTAGACAGGAGGTAGGCGATGAGCAGTTCTTC
CSARQEVGDEQFF
>TRBJ1-1|TRBD1|TRBV5-1|many
TGCGCCAGCAGCCCCTACAGGGGCATGAACACTGAAGCTTTCTTT
CASSPYRGMNTEAFF
>TRBJ1-4|TRBD1|TRBV29-1|NA
TGCAGCGGAGGACAGGCAACTAATGAAAAACTGTTTTTT
CSGGQATNEKLFF
>TRBJ2-7|NA|TRBV18|many
TGTGCCAGCTCACCGATCAGGGGGGTCGAGCAGTACTTC
CASSPIRGVEQYF
>TRBJ1-5|NA|TRBV5-5|NA
TGTGCCAGCAGCTACGCAATTTGGAGCAATCAGCCCCAGCATTTT
CASSYAIWSNQPQHF
>TRBJ2-3|NA|TRBV5-6|NA
TGTGCCAGCAGCCTTGAAGGGGGGAGGGCCACAGATACGCAGTATTTT
CASSLEGGRATDTQYF
>TRBJ2-5|NA|TRBV20-1|many
TGCAGTGCTAGCCCAGGGCCAGAGACCCAGTACTTC
CSASPGPETQYF
>TRBJ1-5|NA|TRBV4-1|NA
TGCGCCAGCAGCCAAGTGGCGGTCAATCAGCCCCAGCATTTT
CASSQVAVNQPQHF
>TRBJ2-5|TRBD2|TRBV13|NA
TGTGTCAGCAGCTTTACCGGGACTAGCGGGGGCTCCCAAGAGACCCAGTACTTC
CVSSFTGTSGGSQETQYF
>TRBJ1-1|NA|TRBV13|NA
TGTGCCAGCAGCACAGAAACCGGGCTCATGAACACTGAAGCTTTCTTT
CASSTETGLMNTEAFF
>TRBJ2-1|NA|TRBV27|many
TGTGCCAGCAGTCCCCTAATAGTGGGTGGGGGAGGTGCCTACAATGAGCAGTTCTTC
CASSPLIVGGGGAYNEQFF
>TRBJ1-5|TRBD1|TRBV6-2/TRBV6-3|many
TGTGCCAGCAGCAGTTTGGGACAGGGGCCGCCCCAGCATTTT
CASSSLGQGPPQHF
>TRBJ2-7|NA|TRBV12-3/TRBV12-4|many
TGTGCCAGCAGACAATTTTCCGGGGACGAGCAGTACTTC
CASRQFSGDEQYF
>TRBJ1-1|NA|TRBV19|NA
TGTGCCAGTAGTCTCAGGTTTGAAGCTTTCTTT
CASSLRFEAFF
>TRBJ1-3|NA|TRBV12-3/TRBV12-4|NA
TGTGCCAGCAGGTCTACAGGGCCCGGAAACACCATATATTTT
CASRSTGPGNTIYF
>TRBJ2-2|TRBD2|TRBV20-1|many
TGCAGTGCTAGGAACCCCCTAGCGGGAAGCACCGGGGAGCTGTTTTTT
CSARNPLAGSTGELFF
>TRBJ2-2|TRBD2|TRBV15|many
TGTGCCACCAGCAGAGATAAACTAGCGGGAGGGCCCACCGGGGAGCTGTTTTTT
CATSRDKLAGGPTGELFF
>TRBJ2-7|TRBD1|TRBV30|many
TGTGCCTGGAGGGTGACAGGGGGGGCCTACGAGCAGTACTTC
CAWRVTGGAYEQYF